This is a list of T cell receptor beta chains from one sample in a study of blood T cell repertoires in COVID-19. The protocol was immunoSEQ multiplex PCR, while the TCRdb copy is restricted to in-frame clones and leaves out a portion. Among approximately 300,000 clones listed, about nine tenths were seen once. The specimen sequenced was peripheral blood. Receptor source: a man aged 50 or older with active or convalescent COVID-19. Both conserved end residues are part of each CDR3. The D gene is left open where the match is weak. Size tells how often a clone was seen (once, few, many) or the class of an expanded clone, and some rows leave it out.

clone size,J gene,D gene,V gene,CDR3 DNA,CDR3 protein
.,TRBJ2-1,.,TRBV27,TGTGCCAGCAGTTCGCCCAGAGCGGAGAAATACAATGAGCAGTTCTTC,CASSSPRAEKYNEQFF
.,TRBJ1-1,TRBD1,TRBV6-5,TGTGCCAGCATCCGAGGGACAGGGCTCGACACTGAAGCTTTCTTT,CASIRGTGLDTEAFF
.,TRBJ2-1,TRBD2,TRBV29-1,TGCAGCGTTACAGCGGGAGGTTCCTACAATGAGCAGTTCTTC,CSVTAGGSYNEQFF
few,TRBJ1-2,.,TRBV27,TGTGCCAGCAGTCAGGACAGCTATGGCTACACCTTC,CASSQDSYGYTF
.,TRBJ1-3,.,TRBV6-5,TGTGCCAGCAGTCTCCTGTCAGTTTCGGGAAACACCATATATTTT,CASSLLSVSGNTIYF
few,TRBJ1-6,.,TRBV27,TGTGCCAGCAGTTTATGGCGGCATCGAGGATCACCCCTCCACTTT,CASSLWRHRGSPLHF
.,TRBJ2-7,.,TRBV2,TGTGCCAGCAGTGAGGGGGCGGCGCAGTACTTC,CASSEGAAQYF
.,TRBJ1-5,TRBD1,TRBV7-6,TGTGCCAGCAGCGGGACAGGGGCTCAGCCCCAGCATTTT,CASSGTGAQPQHF
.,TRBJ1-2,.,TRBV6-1,TGTGCCAGCAGCTATTTACTCTATGGCTACACCTTC,CASSYLLYGYTF
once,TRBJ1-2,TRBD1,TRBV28,TGTGCCAGCAGTACTCTCGGGACAGGGGGCGACGGCTACACCTTC,CASSTLGTGGDGYTF
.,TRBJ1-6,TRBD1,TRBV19,TGTGCCAGTAGTACGGGACAGGGGTATAATTCACCCCTCCACTTT,CASSTGQGYNSPLHF
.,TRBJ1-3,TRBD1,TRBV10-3,TGTGCCATCAGTGACCTTAGGCAGGGGGCTGGAAACACCATATATTTT,CAISDLRQGAGNTIYF
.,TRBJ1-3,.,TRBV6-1,TGTGCCAGCAGTGAGTTAGGGGCATGGGGAAACACCATATATTTT,CASSELGAWGNTIYF
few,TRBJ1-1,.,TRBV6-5,TGTGCCAGCAGTCTATACAGCGGGACTGAAGCTTTCTTT,CASSLYSGTEAFF
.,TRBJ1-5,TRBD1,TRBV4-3,TGCGCCAGCAGCCGCAGAACAGGGGAGCCCCAGCATTTT,CASSRRTGEPQHF
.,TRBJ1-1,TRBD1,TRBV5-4,TGTGCCAGCAGCTTGAAACTACAGGGGGCTGAAGCTTTCTTT,CASSLKLQGAEAFF
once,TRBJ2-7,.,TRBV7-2,TGTGCCAGCAGCTTGGGGCTGGGGCTGGACGAGCAGTACTTC,CASSLGLGLDEQYF
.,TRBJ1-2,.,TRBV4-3,TGCGCCAGCAGCCCCTCCGATGGGGGAGGCTATGGCTACACCTTC,CASSPSDGGGYGYTF
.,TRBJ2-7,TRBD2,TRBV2,TGTGCCAGCAGTGCGACGATTCAACTAGCGGGGGGGCGTCATGAGCAGTACTTC,CASSATIQLAGGRHEQYF
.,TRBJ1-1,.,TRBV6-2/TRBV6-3,TGTGCCAGCAGCCCTGTTGGGGGGAGGACTGAAGCTTTCTTT,CASSPVGGRTEAFF
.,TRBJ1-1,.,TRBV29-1,TGCAGCGTTGCCCGGTGGGGGGTTAACACTGAAGCTTTCTTT,CSVARWGVNTEAFF
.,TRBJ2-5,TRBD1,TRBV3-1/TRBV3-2,TGTGCCAGCAGCCCCGGGACAGCTCTCCTGGGGGAGACCCAGTACTTC,CASSPGTALLGETQYF
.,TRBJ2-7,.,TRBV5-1,TGCGCCAGCAGCTTGGCGGGGGGCAACTACGAGCAGTACTTC,CASSLAGGNYEQYF
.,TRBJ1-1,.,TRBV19,TGTGCCAGTAGTATCAGGGTGAACACTGAAGCTTTCTTT,CASSIRVNTEAFF
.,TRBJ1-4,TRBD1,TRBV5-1,TGCGCCAGCAGCCCAGACAGGGTAGGGGAAAAACTGTTTTTT,CASSPDRVGEKLFF
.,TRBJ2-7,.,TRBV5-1,TGCGCCAGCAGCTGGACGTCGGACAGCAGGGAGGGGACTTACGAGCAGTACTTC,CASSWTSDSREGTYEQYF
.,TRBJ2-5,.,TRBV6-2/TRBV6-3,TGTGCCAGCAGTTACGCCTCAGGTGCGGAGACCCAGTACTTC,CASSYASGAETQYF
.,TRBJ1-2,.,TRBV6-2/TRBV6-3,TGTGCCAGCAGTTACTCGTATTTTGGCTACACCTTC,CASSYSYFGYTF
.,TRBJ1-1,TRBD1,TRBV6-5,TGTGCCAGCAGTAAACAGGGGTCGGTCACTGAAGCTTTCTTT,CASSKQGSVTEAFF
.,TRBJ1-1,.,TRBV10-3,TGTGCCATCAGAATGAAGGAGAGTAACACTGAAGCTTTCTTT,CAIRMKESNTEAFF
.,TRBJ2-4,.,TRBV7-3,TGTGCCAGCAGCTTAGGAACAGGAGCCCCGAAAAACATTCAGTACTTC,CASSLGTGAPKNIQYF
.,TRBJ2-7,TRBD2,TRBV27,TGTGCCAGCAGTCCCCGGACTAGCGGGGCCTACGAACAGTACTTC,CASSPRTSGAYEQYF
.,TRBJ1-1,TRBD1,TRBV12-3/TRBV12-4,TGTGCCAGCAGCGGACAGGTTTACACTGAAGCTTTCTTT,CASSGQVYTEAFF
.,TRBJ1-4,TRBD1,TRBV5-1,TGCGCCAGCAGCCCCCAGGGGGATGAAAAACTGTTTTTT,CASSPQGDEKLFF
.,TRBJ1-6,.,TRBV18,TGTGCCAGCTCACCACGGGGGGGAAGGAGAAATTCACCCCTCCACTTT,CASSPRGGRRNSPLHF
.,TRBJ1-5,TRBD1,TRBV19,TGTGCCAGTTCCTCCGGGACAGGGGGCGGCCAGCCCCAGCATTTT,CASSSGTGGGQPQHF
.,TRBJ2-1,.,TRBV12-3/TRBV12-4,TGTGCCAGCAGCTCCTTCAATGAGCAGTTCTTC,CASSSFNEQFF
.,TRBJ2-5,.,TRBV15,TGTGCCACCAGCAGGGGCCGGGAGACCCAGTACTTC,CATSRGRETQYF
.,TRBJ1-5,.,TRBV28,TGTGCCAGCGCGGCGCATCAGCCCCAGCATTTT,CASAAHQPQHF
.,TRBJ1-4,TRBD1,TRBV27,TGTGCCAGCAGTTTCAAACCCGGGACAGGGGAAAAACTGTTTTTT,CASSFKPGTGEKLFF
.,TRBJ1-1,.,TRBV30,TGTGCCTGGAGTAAGCCAGGGATGAACACTGAAGCTTTCTTT,CAWSKPGMNTEAFF
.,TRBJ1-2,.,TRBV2,TGTGCCAGCACCCGAGCGGACTTCTATGGCTACACCTTC,CASTRADFYGYTF
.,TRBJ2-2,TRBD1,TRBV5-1,TGCGCCAGCAGGGTACAGGGGGCTGGCACCGGGGAGCTGTTTTTT,CASRVQGAGTGELFF
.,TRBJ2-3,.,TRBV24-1,TGTGCCACCAGTGACCGGAAATCCCGGGGAACTAGCACAGATACGCAGTATTTT,CATSDRKSRGTSTDTQYF
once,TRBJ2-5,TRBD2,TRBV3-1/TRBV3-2,TGTGCCAGCAGCCAGAGAGGGAAAGGGGAGGGGACCCAGTACTTC,CASSQRGKGEGTQYF
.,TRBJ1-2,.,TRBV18,TGTGCCAGCTCACCAGCGTTAGAGGGCTGGGAGAACTATGGCTACACCTTC,CASSPALEGWENYGYTF
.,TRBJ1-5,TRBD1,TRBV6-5,TGTGCCAGCAGTTACTCCTACAGGGGAAATCAGCCCCAGCATTTT,CASSYSYRGNQPQHF
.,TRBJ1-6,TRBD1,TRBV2,TGTGCCAGCAGTGAACAGGGGGTCAGTTCACCCCTCCACTTT,CASSEQGVSSPLHF
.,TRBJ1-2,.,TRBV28,TGTGCCAGCAATCCCCGGGGCTGGGGGCAAGGCTACACCTTC,CASNPRGWGQGYTF
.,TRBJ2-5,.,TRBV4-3,TGCGCCAGCAGCCGAGGGACACTAACCCAAGAGACCCAGTACTTC,CASSRGTLTQETQYF
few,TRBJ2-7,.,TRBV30,TGTGCCTGGAGTGTACAGGACGAGCAGTACTTC,CAWSVQDEQYF